Each of the 2 T cell receptor beta chains below was sequenced from the same sample in a study of CD8+CD57+ T cells in acquired aplastic anemia. Genomic DNA was employed as the template in profiling TCR beta VDJ and CDR3. One entry per CDR3 protein, called by TCRdb with MiXCR from the reads. The data contain 180,000 or so distinct CDR3 sequences, 45% to 50% of them seen just once; the ten biggest clones take up 2.5% to 3.5%. The sample comprised sorted CD4+, CD8+, or CD8+CD57+ T cells (not recorded which) from PBMCs. Receptor source: a human donor in good health.

About this clonotype: The junction departs from germline at one end; a sequencing error may be responsible. The J gene is TRBJ2-3, the V gene TRBV7-7; D uncertain. The CDR3 spans 14 residues. Germline V gene lookup returns CDR1 SSHAT and CDR2 FNYEAQ (reference sequence). CDR3 nucleotides: TGTGCTAGCAGCCGAATTTCGACTACAGATACGCAGTATTTT. As protein: CASSRISTTDTQYF.

Of note for this clonotype: The final CDR3 position lacks the conserved phenylalanine or tryptophan, pointing to a likely read error. V is TRBV5-1 and J is TRBJ2-1; 9 bases line up with TRBD2. CDR3 length: 15 amino acids. CDR1 SGHRS and CDR2 YFSETQ come from the germline V gene. J lost 1 base, V lost 4 bases, and 3 bases had no gene match. The CDR3 DNA reads as TGCGCCAGCAGCCTTAGCGGGAGTTCCTACAATGAGCAGTTCCTC. Translated, it gives CASSLSGSSYNEQFL.